This is a list of T cell receptor beta chains from one sample in a study of blood T cell repertoires in COVID-19. Sequencing was performed with immunoSEQ multiplex PCR; in TCRdb, only in-frame clones are kept and a portion is missing. Of 300,000 to 350,000 clones in the sample, about 87% were seen once. Source material: PBMCs or T cells enriched from blood (not recorded which). Receptors were obtained from a man aged 30-40 years who had recovered from COVID-19. Both conserved end residues are part of each CDR3. D genes are given only for firm matches. Not every row has a clone size; where given, it reads once, few, many or a size class.

j_gene,abundance,v_gene,d_gene,CDR3aa,CDR3nt
TRBJ2-1,.,TRBV2,TRBD2,CASRLGTSGKYNEQFF,TGTGCCAGCAGACTCGGGACTAGCGGGAAATACAATGAGCAGTTCTTC
TRBJ1-1,few,TRBV9,.,CASSIGDRNTEAFF,TGTGCCAGCAGCATTGGAGACAGGAACACTGAAGCTTTCTTT
TRBJ2-1,.,TRBV4-1,TRBD2,CASSPTGGPYNEQFF,TGCGCCAGCAGTCCTACGGGGGGGCCCTACAATGAGCAGTTCTTC
TRBJ2-2,.,TRBV28,TRBD2,CASSPPIGLAGGELFF,TGTGCCAGCAGCCCACCAATTGGATTAGCGGGGGGGGAGCTGTTTTTT
TRBJ2-7,.,TRBV19,TRBD1,CASSHRDRGFEQYF,TGTGCCAGTAGTCACCGGGACAGGGGGTTCGAGCAGTACTTC
TRBJ2-3,.,TRBV5-8,TRBD1,CASSFPDRGPDTQYF,TGTGCCAGCAGCTTCCCGGACAGGGGGCCAGATACGCAGTATTTT
TRBJ1-6,.,TRBV27,.,CASSLKRGDGYNSPLHF,TGTGCCAGCAGTTTAAAGCGGGGGGACGGATATAATTCACCCCTCCACTTT
TRBJ1-2,.,TRBV7-9,TRBD1,CASSSDRGPRYGYTF,TGTGCCAGCAGCTCCGACAGGGGCCCTAGATATGGCTACACCTTC
TRBJ1-4,few,TRBV5-1,.,CASSLGGQNEKLFF,TGCGCCAGCAGCTTGGGGGGCCAGAATGAAAAACTGTTTTTT
TRBJ1-4,.,TRBV7-6,TRBD1,CASSLGGGGVTNEKLFF,TGTGCCAGCAGCTTAGGAGGGGGCGGAGTTACTAATGAAAAACTGTTTTTT
TRBJ2-2,.,TRBV10-1,.,CASSDRDTGELFF,TGCGCCAGCAGTGACAGGGACACCGGGGAGCTGTTTTTT
TRBJ2-5,.,TRBV2,TRBD1,CASSGDRGRETQYF,TGTGCCAGCAGTGGGGACAGGGGGCGGGAGACCCAGTACTTC
TRBJ1-1,.,TRBV12-3/TRBV12-4,.,CASSLDPRTEAFF,TGTGCCAGCAGCCTTGATCCGAGGACTGAAGCTTTCTTT
TRBJ1-1,.,TRBV27,.,CASSRGPGAGDTEAFF,TGTGCCAGCAGTAGGGGTCCGGGTGCGGGGGACACTGAAGCTTTCTTT
TRBJ2-5,.,TRBV5-8,.,CASSLFGGAQETQYF,TGTGCCAGCAGCCTCTTTGGGGGGGCCCAAGAGACCCAGTACTTC
TRBJ1-2,once,TRBV7-2,TRBD1,CASSLSTGDYGYTF,TGTGCCAGCAGCCTTTCAACAGGGGACTATGGCTACACCTTC
TRBJ1-3,.,TRBV19,.,CASSVRPGASGNTIYF,TGTGCCAGTAGTGTCCGCCCTGGGGCCTCTGGAAACACCATATATTTT
TRBJ2-3,.,TRBV3-1/TRBV3-2,TRBD2,CASSQVRGTTDTQYF,TGTGCCAGCAGCCAAGTGCGGGGGACCACAGATACGCAGTATTTT
TRBJ2-7,.,TRBV27,TRBD1,CASSLDRVHEQYF,TGTGCCAGCAGTCTCGACAGGGTCCACGAGCAGTACTTC
TRBJ1-2,.,TRBV18,TRBD1,CASSPPGTEGGYTF,TGTGCCAGCTCACCACCCGGGACAGAGGGTGGCTACACCTTC
TRBJ2-7,.,TRBV24-1,.,CATSDKRLTGRNEQYF,TGTGCCACCAGTGACAAGCGATTAACAGGGCGCAACGAGCAGTACTTC
TRBJ1-6,.,TRBV7-9,.,CASSYGQHNSPLHF,TGTGCCAGCAGTTACGGACAGCATAATTCACCCCTCCACTTT
TRBJ2-5,.,TRBV7-9,TRBD1,CASSFQGAQETQYF,TGTGCCAGCAGCTTCCAGGGGGCCCAAGAGACCCAGTACTTC
TRBJ2-1,.,TRBV3-1/TRBV3-2,TRBD2,CASSRTSGGPHNEQFF,TGTGCCAGCAGTCGGACTAGCGGGGGGCCACACAATGAGCAGTTCTTC
TRBJ2-2,.,TRBV5-1,.,CASSIGTLNTGELFF,TGCGCCAGCAGCATTGGGACACTGAACACCGGGGAGCTGTTTTTT
TRBJ1-1,.,TRBV5-1,TRBD1,CASSWGQGSNTEAFF,TGCGCCAGCAGCTGGGGACAGGGATCGAACACTGAAGCTTTCTTT
TRBJ1-5,.,TRBV28,TRBD1,CASSLGDREGQPQHF,TGTGCCAGCAGTTTGGGGGACAGGGAGGGCCAGCCCCAGCATTTT
TRBJ2-1,.,TRBV7-3,.,CASSLFSRDNEQFF,TGTGCCAGCAGCTTATTTTCCCGGGACAATGAGCAGTTCTTC
TRBJ2-1,.,TRBV2,.,CASSELGQGILYNEQFF,TGTGCCAGCAGTGAATTGGGGCAGGGGATACTTTACAATGAGCAGTTCTTC
TRBJ1-2,.,TRBV20-1,.,CSGGVTYGYTF,TGCAGTGGTGGAGTTACCTATGGCTACACCTTC
TRBJ1-1,.,TRBV5-1,.,CASSFIGENTEAFF,TGCGCCAGCAGCTTCATCGGGGAGAACACTGAAGCTTTCTTT
TRBJ1-1,.,TRBV28,TRBD1,CASSPDRGATEAFF,TGTGCCAGCAGCCCGGACAGGGGAGCCACTGAAGCTTTCTTT
TRBJ2-7,.,TRBV4-1,.,CASSHWDTEAYEQYF,TGCGCCAGCAGCCATTGGGATACGGAGGCCTACGAGCAGTACTTC
TRBJ1-4,.,TRBV5-1,TRBD1,CASSLAARGRLATNEKLFF,TGCGCCAGCAGCTTGGCCGCCAGGGGGCGGTTGGCAACTAATGAAAAACTGTTTTTT
TRBJ1-6,.,TRBV2,.,CASRQGSVYNSPLHF,TGTGCCAGCAGACAGGGTTCGGTCTATAATTCACCCCTCCACTTT
TRBJ1-5,.,TRBV5-1,TRBD1,CASSLEGGGNQPQHF,TGCGCCAGCAGCTTGGAAGGGGGCGGTAATCAGCCCCAGCATTTT
TRBJ1-2,.,TRBV5-4,TRBD1,CASSPDRGLSGYGYTF,TGTGCCAGCAGCCCAGACAGGGGGCTGTCTGGGTATGGCTACACCTTC
TRBJ2-1,.,TRBV15,TRBD2,CATSRDSGGAGNEQFF,TGTGCCACCAGCAGAGATAGCGGGGGGGCCGGTAATGAGCAGTTCTTC
TRBJ1-2,.,TRBV7-8,.,CASRHPDTYGYTF,TGTGCCAGCAGACATCCGGACACCTATGGCTACACCTTC
TRBJ2-3,.,TRBV5-1,TRBD1,CASSSTGTSTDTQYF,TGCGCCAGCAGCTCGACAGGGACAAGCACAGATACGCAGTATTTT
TRBJ2-3,.,TRBV29-1,TRBD2,CSGNGLAGDADTQYF,TGCAGCGGGAACGGACTAGCGGGGGACGCAGATACGCAGTATTTT
TRBJ1-1,.,TRBV27,.,CASSLSLGLGGHEAFF,TGTGCCAGCAGTTTATCTTTGGGACTGGGAGGGCATGAAGCTTTCTTT
TRBJ1-2,.,TRBV29-1,.,CSVHGADKRANYGYTF,TGCAGCGTTCATGGGGCGGATAAACGGGCTAACTATGGCTACACCTTC
TRBJ2-7,.,TRBV11-2,.,CASSVPVGGLKGYEQYF,TGTGCCAGCAGCGTACCCGTCGGGGGGCTGAAGGGCTACGAGCAGTACTTC